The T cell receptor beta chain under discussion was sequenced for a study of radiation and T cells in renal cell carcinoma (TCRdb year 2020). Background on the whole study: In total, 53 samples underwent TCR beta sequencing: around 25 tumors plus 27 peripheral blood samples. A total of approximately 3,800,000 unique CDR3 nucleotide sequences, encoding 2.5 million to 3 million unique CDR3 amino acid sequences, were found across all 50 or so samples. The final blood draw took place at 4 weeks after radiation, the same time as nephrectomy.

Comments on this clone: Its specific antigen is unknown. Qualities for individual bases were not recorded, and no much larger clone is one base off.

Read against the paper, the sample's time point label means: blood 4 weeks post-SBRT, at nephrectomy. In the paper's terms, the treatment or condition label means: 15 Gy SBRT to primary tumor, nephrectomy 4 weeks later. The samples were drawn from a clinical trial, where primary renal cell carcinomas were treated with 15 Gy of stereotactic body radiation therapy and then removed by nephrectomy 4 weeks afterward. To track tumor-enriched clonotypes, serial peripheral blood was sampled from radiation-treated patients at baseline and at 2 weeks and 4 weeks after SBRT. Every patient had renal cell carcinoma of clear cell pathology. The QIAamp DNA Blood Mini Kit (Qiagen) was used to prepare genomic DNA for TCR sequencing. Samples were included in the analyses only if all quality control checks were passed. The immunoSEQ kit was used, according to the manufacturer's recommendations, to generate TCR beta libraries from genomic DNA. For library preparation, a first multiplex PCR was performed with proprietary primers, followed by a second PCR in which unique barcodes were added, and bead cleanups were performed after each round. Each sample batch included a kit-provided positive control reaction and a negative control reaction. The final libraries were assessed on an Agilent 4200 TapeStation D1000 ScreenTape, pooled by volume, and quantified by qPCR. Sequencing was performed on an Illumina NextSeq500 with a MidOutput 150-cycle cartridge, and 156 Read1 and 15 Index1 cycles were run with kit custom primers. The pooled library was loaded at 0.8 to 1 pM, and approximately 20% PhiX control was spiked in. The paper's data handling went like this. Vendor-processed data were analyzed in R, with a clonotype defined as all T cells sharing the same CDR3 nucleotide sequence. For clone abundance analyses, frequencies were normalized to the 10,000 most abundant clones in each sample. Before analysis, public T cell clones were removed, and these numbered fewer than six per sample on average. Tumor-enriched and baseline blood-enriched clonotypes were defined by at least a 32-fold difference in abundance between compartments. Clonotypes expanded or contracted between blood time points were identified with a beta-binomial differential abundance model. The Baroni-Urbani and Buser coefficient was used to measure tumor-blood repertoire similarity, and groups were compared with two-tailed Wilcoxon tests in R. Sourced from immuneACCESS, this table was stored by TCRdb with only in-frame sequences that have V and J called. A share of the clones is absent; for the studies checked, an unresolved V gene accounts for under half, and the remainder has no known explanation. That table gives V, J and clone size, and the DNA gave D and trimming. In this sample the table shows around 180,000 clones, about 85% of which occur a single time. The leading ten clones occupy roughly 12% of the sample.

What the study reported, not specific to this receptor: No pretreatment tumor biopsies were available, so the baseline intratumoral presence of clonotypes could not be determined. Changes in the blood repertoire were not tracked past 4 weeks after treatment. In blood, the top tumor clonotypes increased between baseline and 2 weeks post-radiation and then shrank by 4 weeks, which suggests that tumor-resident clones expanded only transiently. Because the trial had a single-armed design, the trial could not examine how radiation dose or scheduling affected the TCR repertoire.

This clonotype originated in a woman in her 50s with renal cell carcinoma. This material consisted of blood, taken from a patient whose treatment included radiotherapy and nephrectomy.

The sequence in DNA is TGTGCCAGCAGCCCAGGGACTAGCGGGGGCGGCTACAATGAGCAGTTCTTC. Translated, this is CASSPGTSGGGYNEQFF. Recombination linked TRBV5-8 to TRBJ2-1, with 14 central nucleotides matching TRBD2. For CDR1 and CDR2, the germline V gene lists SGHTS and YDEGEE. The CDR3 spans 17 residues, from the cysteine through the phenylalanine. Only the CDR3 DNA is retained, 51 bases long and in frame from the first base. Clipping removes 4 bases from V and 3 bases from J, with 6 as the unmatched junction base count.